This TCR beta chain is drawn from a study of blood T cell repertoires in COVID-19. The protocol was immunoSEQ multiplex PCR, while the TCRdb copy is restricted to in-frame clones and leaves out a portion. The sample yields 150,000 to 200,000 clones, approximately 85% seen once. Trimming shortened V by 8 bases and J by 0 bases, and 14 bases separated the two germline ends. From germline, CDR1 is LNHNV and CDR2 YYDKDF (reference sequence). This CDR3 region has 15 residues. The receptor comes from a man in his 60s with acute or convalescent COVID-19. Sequencing was done on a sample of peripheral blood. The chain joins TRBV15 to TRBJ2-4; possibly TRBD1 for D (5 bases). This CDR3 is CATRKAGAAKNIQYF. The CDR3 nucleotides read TGTGCCACCCGCAAGGCTGGGGCAGCCAAAAACATTCAGTACTTC.